This entry lists 20 T cell receptor beta chains sequenced from one sample in a study of T cells in Graves' hyperthyroidism and ophthalmopathy. Researchers took RNA transcripts and amplified the TCR beta CDR3 regions from them. Primed by the HTBI set, a first-round RT-PCR was run on the TCR CDR3. From the multiplex PCR reads, TCRdb called clonotypes with MiXCR, one entry per CDR3 protein. Altogether 600,000 to 850,000 distinct CDR3 sequences are present, roughly 20% being singletons, with the ten largest covering approximately 15%. The sample consisted of blood. The receptors come from a woman in her 50s with Graves' hyperthyroidism that later progressed to Graves' ophthalmopathy.

This clonotype was detected a few times. This CDR3 is CASSYIGQGVPGNTIYF. The CDR3 DNA follows: TGTGCCAGCAGTTACATAGGGCAGGGGGTACCTGGAAACACCATATATTTT. The chain recombines TRBV6-5 with TRBJ1-3, with TRBD1 matching 7 bases. This CDR3 has 17 amino acids. V was clipped by 2 bases and J by 2 bases; unmatched bases: 9. Germline V lookup: CDR1 MNHEY, CDR2 SVGAGI.

This clonotype appeared a few times. The CDR3 loop is CAVSGEGNEQFF. The CDR3 DNA is TGTGCCGTTAGCGGGGAGGGAAATGAGCAGTTCTTC. The chain combines TRBV11-3 with TRBJ2-1, with 8 bases matching TRBD2. The V and J ends lost 11 bases and 7 bases, in that order; junction bases with no gene match: 7. This CDR3 contains 12 residues. Germline lookup yields CDR1 SGHNT and CDR2 YENEEA.

This clonotype was seen at least ten times. The V and J genes are TRBV5-1 and TRBJ2-1, with TRBD2 matching 7 bases. V lost 4 bases, J lost 6 bases, and 10 bases stayed unmatched. CDR3 size: 15 residues. Germline CDR1 and CDR2: SGHRS and YFSETQ. The CDR3 region is CASSPQAGVRNEQFF. The CDR3, as DNA: TGCGCCAGCAGCCCCCAGGCGGGGGTCCGCAATGAGCAGTTCTTC.

This chain uses TRBV5-1 with TRBJ1-3, with a weak D call TRBD1 (6 bases). Looked up from germline, CDR1 is SGHRS and CDR2 is YFSETQ. This CDR3 region has 17 residues. V lost 1 base, J lost 2 bases, and 16 bases lay in between. The chain's CDR3 is CASSLLGQRGTGNTIYF. CDR3 nucleotide sequence: TGCGCCAGCAGCTTGTTGGGACAAAGAGGAACTGGAAACACCATATATTTT.

A few counts support this clonotype. CDR3 coding DNA: TGTGCCAGCAGTACCCGGGACAGGGTGAACACTGAAGCTTTCTTT. Translating it yields CASSTRDRVNTEAFF. The chain recombines TRBV6-1 with TRBJ1-1; 9 bases map to TRBD1. The CDR3 contains 15 residues. Trimming at V came to 5 bases and at J to 0 bases, leaving 4 bases not matched to a gene. Germline loops: CDR1 MNHNS, CDR2 SASEGT.

The DNA of the CDR3 is TGTGCCAGCAGCGACCGAAAGGACAGGGGTCCCAGCACAGATACGCAGTATTTT. This codes for CASSDRKDRGPSTDTQYF. This chain connects TRBV9 to TRBJ2-3; the match to TRBD1 covers 9 bases. Trimming removed 3 bases from V and 0 bases from J; junction bases left unmatched: 11. Germline lookup yields CDR1 SGDLS and CDR2 YYNGEE. The CDR3 spans 18 residues. Combining the CDR3 with reference TRBV9 and TRBJ2-3 gives the whole variable domain DSGVTQTPKHLITATGQRVTLRCSPRSGDLSVYWYQQSLDQGLQFLIQYYNGEERAKGNILERFSAQQFPDLHSELNLSSLELGDSALYFCASSDRKDRGPSTDTQYFGPGTRLTVL.

This clonotype has a count of ten or more. The chain has TRBV7-2 and TRBJ2-3; 10 nucleotides match TRBD2. With 5 bases clipped from V and 3 bases from J, the junction kept 5 bases outside the gene matches. Germline V gives CDR1 SGHTA, CDR2 FQGNSA. The CDR3 runs to 15 residues. The CDR3 is CASSATSGATDTQYF. The CDR3 DNA follows: TGTGCCAGCAGCGCAACTAGCGGGGCGACAGATACGCAGTATTTT.

The chain recombines TRBV9 with TRBJ1-2, with 7 bases that match TRBD1. CDR3 size: 16 residues. V dropped 5 bases and J dropped 2; count of bases not matched to a gene: 12. Germline CDR1 reads SGDLS; CDR2 reads YYNGEE. This CDR3 is CASRSDRDRANYGYTF. CDR3 in DNA: TGTGCCAGCAGGTCTGACCGGGACAGAGCCAACTATGGCTACACCTTC.

This clonotype was found many times. J is TRBJ1-1 and V is TRBV6-1; 8 bases fit TRBD1. Germline loops: CDR1 MNHNS, CDR2 SASEGT. This CDR3 is 15 amino acids long. The V gene end was trimmed by 0 bases and the J gene end by 5 bases; junction bases not matched to a gene: 5. CDR3 sequence reads: CASSEARRGLTEAFF. The CDR3 DNA sequence: TGTGCCAGCAGTGAAGCTCGCAGGGGGCTTACTGAAGCTTTCTTT.

The chain uses TRBV7-2 and TRBJ2-5; TRBD2 matches at 13 bases. Germline CDR1 and CDR2: SGHTA and FQGNSA. The trim removed 5 bases at V and 0 bases at J, leaving 6 bases unmatched. This CDR3 contains 17 residues. CDR3 sequence (DNA): TGTGCCAGCAGCCCCCGGACTAGCGGGGGTCACCAAGAGACCCAGTACTTC. Amino acid sequence: CASSPRTSGGHQETQYF.

This clonotype was seen a handful of times. One end of the junction fails to match germline, which may point to a read error. The chain carries TRBV18 and TRBJ1-3; the D is unclear. The CDR3 is made up of 16 amino acids. From germline, CDR1 is KGHSH and CDR2 LQKENI. The CDR3: CASSPVKGSPGSTIYF. The CDR3 DNA is TGTGCCAGCTCACCGGTTAAGGGAAGCCCTGGAAGCACCATATATTTT.

This clonotype was observed many times. The CDR3: CASSKVAATSEAFF. The CDR3 DNA follows: TGTGCCAGCTCGAAGGTGGCAGCTACAAGTGAAGCTTTCTTT. The chain uses TRBV6-1 and TRBJ1-1; D call uncertain. V was shortened by 8 bases and J by 7 bases, with 20 bases between the two germline ends. Looked up from germline, CDR1 is MNHNS and CDR2 is SASEGT. This CDR3 spans 14 amino acids.

This clonotype showed up many times. This chain links TRBV5-1 with TRBJ1-5; TRBD1 agrees at 8 bases. With V trimmed by 5 bases and J by 2 bases, 6 bases remained unmatched. Germline loops: CDR1 SGHRS, CDR2 YFSETQ. CDR3 length equals 15 residues. The CDR3 reads CASRAGTGGNQPQHF. DNA of the CDR3: TGCGCCAGCAGGGCCGGGACAGGCGGCAATCAGCCCCAGCATTTT.

J is TRBJ2-3 and V is TRBV11-2, with 8 positions matching TRBD1. The CDR3 extends over 14 amino acids. Germline V gene lookup returns CDR1 SGHAT and CDR2 FQNNGV. V was pared by 5 bases and J by 5 bases, with 6 bases of the junction left unmatched. The CDR3 nucleotides read TGTGCCAGCAGCCGAGGACAGGGTAGAGATACGCAGTATTTT. Translating it yields CASSRGQGRDTQYF.

The chain combines TRBV4-2 with TRBJ1-6; a weak D match, TRBD1 (5 bases). Trimming shortened V by 4 bases and J by 9 bases, and 19 bases separated the two germline ends. CDR1 and CDR2 from the germline V gene are LGHNA and YNFKEQ. This CDR3 contains 16 residues. CDR3 sequence (DNA): TGTGCCAGCAGCCTCGGGGGGGGGGAAGGCGGTTCACCCCTCCACTTT. It yields the protein CASSLGGGEGGSPLHF.

This clonotype was seen repeatedly, ten times or more. This chain connects TRBV7-8 to TRBJ2-5, with D unclear. This CDR3 has 14 amino acids. Germline CDR1 and CDR2: SGHVS and FQNEAQ. Trimming took 2 bases from V and 1 from J, leaving 8 bases between them. CDR3 amino acids: CASSLRRFQETQYF. The CDR3 DNA follows: TGTGCCAGCAGCTTACGACGGTTCCAAGAGACCCAGTACTTC.

V and J are TRBV6-1 and TRBJ1-5; a possible D gene is TRBD1 (6 bases). CDR1 MNHNS and CDR2 SASEGT come from the germline V gene. The V end was cut by 7 bases, the J end by 2 bases, with 9 bases between. The CDR3 length is 13 residues. The CDR3 bases are TGTGCCAGCAAGTCAGGGGGCAATCAGCCCCAGCATTTT. Translating it yields CASKSGGNQPQHF.

The chain recombines TRBV20-1 with TRBJ1-4; no clear D gene. This CDR3 has 14 residues. Germline V gene lookup returns CDR1 DFQATT and CDR2 SNEGSKA (reference sequence). V was pared by 5 bases and J by 3 bases, with 13 bases between. CDR3 residues: CSAGRQAPNEKLFF. In DNA form, the CDR3 reads TGCAGTGCTGGTCGCCAGGCCCCTAATGAAAAACTGTTTTTT.

This clonotype was seen ten or more times. The chain employs TRBV6-2 or TRBV6-3 and TRBJ1-1, with D tentatively TRBD1 (6 bases). Germline lookup yields CDR1 MNHEY and CDR2 SVGEGT. The CDR3 is 15 residues long. V lost 4 bases to trimming and J lost 0 bases, with 12 bases between them. As DNA, the CDR3 is TGTGCCAGCAGTTTCCCGGGACACTTGAACACTGAAGCTTTCTTT. It translates to CASSFPGHLNTEAFF.

This clonotype was counted only a few times. The chain employs TRBV5-6 and TRBJ2-5, with D unclear. Trimming removed 4 bases from V and 8 bases from J, with 9 bases in between. Germline V gene data show CDR1 as SGHDT and CDR2 as YYEEEE. This CDR3 comprises 11 residues. The CDR3 sequence is CASSLGLTQYF. DNA for the CDR3: TGTGCCAGCAGCCTCGGGCTAACCCAGTACTTC.